This T cell receptor beta chain was recorded in a study of graft-versus-host responses after intestinal transplantation. Study at large: The recipients all started with anti-thymocyte globulin induction and then took tacrolimus and steroids for roughly three years. Findings and limits, study-wide: Where graft-donor T cell macrochimerism was present, patients had high graft-versus-host to host-versus-graft clonal ratios in allografts. Recipient marrow harbored GvH clones, some of which surfaced first in ileum or blood. Circulating GvH clone levels at their peak were associated with HvG declines (early post-transplant).

Assay used: immunoSEQ multiplex PCR; TCRdb lists only in-frame clones, some missing. Altogether 9,500 to 11,000 clones are present, 80% to 95% being singletons, with the ten largest covering 3.6%. From germline, CDR1 is SGHRS and CDR2 YFSETQ. This CDR3 contains 14 residues. Between the trimmed V and J ends, which lost 3 bases and 4 bases, there was a span of 11 bases. With regard to this clone: As yet, its antigen is unknown.

The TCR comes from a human patient who received an intestinal transplant, so some T cells may come from the graft donor. The V and J genes are TRBV5-1 and TRBJ2-4, with D possibly called TRBD1 or TRBD2 (5 bases each). This sample comprised PBMCs, obtained approximately 40 days after intestinal transplantation. The CDR3 spells CASSWGPRKNIQYF. CDR3 DNA sequence: TGCGCCAGCAGCTGGGGACCGCGAAAAAACATTCAGTACTTC.